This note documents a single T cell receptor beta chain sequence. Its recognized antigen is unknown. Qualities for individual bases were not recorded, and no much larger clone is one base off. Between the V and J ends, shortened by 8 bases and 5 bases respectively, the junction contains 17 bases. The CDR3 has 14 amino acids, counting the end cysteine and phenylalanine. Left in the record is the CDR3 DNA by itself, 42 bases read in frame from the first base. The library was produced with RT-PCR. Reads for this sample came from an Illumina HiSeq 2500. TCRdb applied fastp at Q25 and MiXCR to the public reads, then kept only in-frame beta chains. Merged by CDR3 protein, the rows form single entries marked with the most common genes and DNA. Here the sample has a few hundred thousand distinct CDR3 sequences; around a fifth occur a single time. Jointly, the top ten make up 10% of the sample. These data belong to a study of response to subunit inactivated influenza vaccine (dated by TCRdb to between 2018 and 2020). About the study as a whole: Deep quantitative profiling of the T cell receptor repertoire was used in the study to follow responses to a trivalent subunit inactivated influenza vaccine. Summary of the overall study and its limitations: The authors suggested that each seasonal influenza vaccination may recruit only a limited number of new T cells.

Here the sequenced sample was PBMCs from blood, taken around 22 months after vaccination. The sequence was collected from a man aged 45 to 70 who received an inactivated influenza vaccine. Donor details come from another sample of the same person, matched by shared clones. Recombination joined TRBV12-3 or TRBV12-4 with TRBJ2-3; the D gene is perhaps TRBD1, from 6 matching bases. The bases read TGTGCCAGCGGACACAGGGCTGTGGTAGATACGCAGTATTTT. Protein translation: CASGHRAVVDTQYF.